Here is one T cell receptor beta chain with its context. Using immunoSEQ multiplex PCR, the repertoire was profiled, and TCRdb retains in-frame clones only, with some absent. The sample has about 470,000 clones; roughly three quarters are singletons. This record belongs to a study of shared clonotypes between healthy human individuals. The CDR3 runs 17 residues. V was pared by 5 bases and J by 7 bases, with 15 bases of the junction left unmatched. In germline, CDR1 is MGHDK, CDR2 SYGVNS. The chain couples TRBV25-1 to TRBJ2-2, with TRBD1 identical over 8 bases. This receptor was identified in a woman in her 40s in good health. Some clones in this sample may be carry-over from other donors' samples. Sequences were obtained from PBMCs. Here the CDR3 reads CASSPRTGSTMGGELFF. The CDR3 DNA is TGTGCCAGCAGTCCTCGGACAGGGAGTACTATGGGCGGGGAGCTGTTTTTT. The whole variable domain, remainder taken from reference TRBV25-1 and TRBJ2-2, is EADIYQTPRYLVIGTGKKITLECSQTMGHDKMYWYQQDPGMELHLIHYSYGVNSTEKGDLSSESTVSRIRTEHFPLTLESARPSHTSQYLCASSPRTGSTMGGELFFGEGSRLTVL.